This T cell receptor (beta chain) stems from a study of chemoradiotherapy in HPV16-positive cancers. Study context: Candidate HPV-specific clones and shared TCR motifs came from a couple of HPV16-positive patients. Study results and limitations: In HPV16-positive patients, HPV-responsive T-cell expansion tracked better recurrence-free survival. During treatment, candidate HPV-specific clones and E7-related motifs expanded in tumor.

TCRdb's copy holds only in-frame clones and misses some; the assay was immunoSEQ multiplex PCR. In the table there are 30,000 or so clones, around 88% of which are singletons. This CDR3 has 15 residues. Germline V gene data show CDR1 as SGHDT and CDR2 as YYEEEE. As to this clone: The antigen is undetermined. At one end, the junction sequence differs from germline, possibly due to a read error.

The receptor comes from a human donor with HPV-associated anogenital cancer. The sequences come from blood, collected from a patient who underwent chemoradiotherapy. The gene calls are TRBV5-6 and TRBJ1-1; TRBD1 is a possible D gene (5 bases). The CDR3 region is CVSGFNFERGAEAFF. In nucleotides, the CDR3 is TGTGTCAGCGGCTTCAATTTTGAGCGGGGCGCTGAAGCTTTCTTT.